The rows below give T cell receptor beta chains drawn from one sample of a study of T and B cells in COVID-19 patients. TCRdb reanalysed the multiplex PCR reads using MiXCR and keeps one entry per CDR3 protein. The sample has about 14,000 distinct CDR3 sequences, roughly 29% seen once; the top ten hold roughly 1.2%. Sequencing was done on a sample of blood. The receptors here all came from a human donor who had recovered from COVID-19. The CDR3 runs from the conserved cysteine through the conserved F or W. A D gene is named only where the DNA matches it firmly. Some rows have no size entry. The others give once, few or many, or a class for an expanded clone.

D gene	J gene	V gene	clone size	CDR3 DNA	CDR3 protein
.	TRBJ1-1	TRBV19	.	TGTGCCAGTAGTAATGTCGTAGTTGGAGGTGAAGCTTTCTTT	CASSNVVVGGEAFF
.	TRBJ2-5	TRBV10-3	.	TGTGCCATCAGTGCGGGACGGGCACAAGAGACCCAGTACTTC	CAISAGRAQETQYF
TRBD1	TRBJ2-7	TRBV6-5	few	TGTGCCAGCAGAGCGACAGGGCGCTACGAGCAGTACTTC	CASRATGRYEQYF
TRBD1	TRBJ2-5	TRBV27	.	TGTGCCAGCAGTTTTCTCGGGACAGGGGGGTGGGAGACCCAGTACTTC	CASSFLGTGGWETQYF
.	TRBJ1-1	TRBV24-1	.	TGTGCCACCAGTGACACCCTGAACACTAAAGCTTTCTTT	CATSDTLNTKAFF
.	TRBJ1-1	TRBV19	many	TGTGCCAGTAGCTCCTCTAAGTACACTGAAGCTTTCTTT	CASSSSKYTEAFF
.	TRBJ2-1	TRBV14	few	TGTGCCAGCAGTCGGGACCTCGTCAACAATGAGCAGTTCTTC	CASSRDLVNNEQFF
.	TRBJ2-3	TRBV6-2/TRBV6-3	many	TGTGCCAGCAGTCCCCTGCGGGATAGGGGAAGGGATACGCAGTATTTT	CASSPLRDRGRDTQYF
TRBD2	TRBJ2-1	TRBV9	.	TGTGCCAGCAGCGCGACCCTCGGCGGGAGTTTGGATGAGCAGTTCTTC	CASSATLGGSLDEQFF
TRBD2	TRBJ2-7	TRBV12-3/TRBV12-4	.	TGTGCCAGCAGTTTGACTAGCGGGAGCTCCTACGAGCAGTACTTC	CASSLTSGSSYEQYF
TRBD1	TRBJ2-7	TRBV27	.	TGTGCCAGCAGCTACCCCGGGACAGGCCTGGGCGAGCAGTACTTC	CASSYPGTGLGEQYF
TRBD1	TRBJ1-6	TRBV27	.	TGTGCCAGCAGTCCGGGACAGACTTATTCACCCCTCCACTTT	CASSPGQTYSPLHF
.	TRBJ1-5	TRBV5-6	.	TGTGCCAGCAGCTTTAGGAATCAGCCCCAGCATTTT	CASSFRNQPQHF
.	TRBJ1-5	TRBV12-3/TRBV12-4	.	TGTGCCAGCAGTTACAGCCCGCTTAGCAATCAGCCCCAGCATTTT	CASSYSPLSNQPQHF
TRBD1	TRBJ2-2	TRBV6-5	few	TGTGCCAGCAGAGGGGACAGCTACACCGGGGAGCTGTTTTTT	CASRGDSYTGELFF
.	TRBJ2-3	TRBV24-1	few	TGTGCCACCAGTGATGGAGGAGAAGATACGCAGTATTTT	CATSDGGEDTQYF
.	TRBJ1-1	TRBV28	.	TGTGCCAGCAGTTTATCCGGTTCCGGGAGATTGAACACTGAAGCTTTCTTT	CASSLSGSGRLNTEAFF
.	TRBJ1-1	TRBV12-3/TRBV12-4	few	TGTGCCAGCAGCCCCGCAGGGGACACTGAAGCTTTCTTT	CASSPAGDTEAFF
.	TRBJ1-1	TRBV19	.	TGTGCCAGTAGCTACCCGGGGGGCCGCTCGGCCGTAGCTTTCTTT	CASSYPGGRSAVAFF
.	TRBJ2-1	TRBV13	many	TGTGCCAGCAGCTCTTCGGGAGAAAAGTTCTTC	CASSSSGEKFF
.	TRBJ1-5	TRBV27	medium-sized	TGTGCCAGCGGGAGCAATCAGCCCCAGCATTTT	CASGSNQPQHF
.	TRBJ2-3	TRBV29-1	medium-sized	TGCAGCGCCACTGACGGGAGAGGGGCGACAGATACGCAGTATTTT	CSATDGRGATDTQYF
.	TRBJ2-1	TRBV4-3	few	TGCGCCAGCAGCCAACCCTCCTTTCGCGATGAGCAGTTCTTC	CASSQPSFRDEQFF
.	TRBJ1-1	TRBV10-3	.	TGTGCCATCGCTAGCACAGGCGCTGAAGCTTTCTTT	CAIASTGAEAFF
.	TRBJ2-6	TRBV6-2/TRBV6-3	many	TGTGCCAGCAGGGCCACCACAGGGATATTAGCCTACTCTGGGGCCAACGTCCTGACTTTC	CASRATTGILAYSGANVLTF
.	TRBJ2-7	TRBV12-3/TRBV12-4	medium-sized	TGTGCCAGCAGTTTATATGGCTACGAGCAGTACTTC	CASSLYGYEQYF
.	TRBJ1-1	TRBV15	few	TGTGCCACCAGCAGAGGGACTCTGGGTAGCGCTGAAGCTTTCTTT	CATSRGTLGSAEAFF
TRBD2	TRBJ2-3	TRBV19	.	TGTGCCAGCAGACTAGCGGGGAGCACAGATACGCAGTATTTT	CASRLAGSTDTQYF
TRBD2	TRBJ2-7	TRBV19	.	TGTGCCAGTAGTCCTCTAGCGGGAGACAGAGACGAGCAGTACTTC	CASSPLAGDRDEQYF
TRBD1	TRBJ2-5	TRBV6-5	few	TGTGCCAGCAGCTCCTGGGGGACAGGTTCAAAAGAGACCCAGTACTTC	CASSSWGTGSKETQYF
TRBD2	TRBJ2-7	TRBV18	medium-sized	TGTGCCAGCTCACCAGACGCTAGCGGGATTGGTGGTTCCTTCGAGCAGTACTTC	CASSPDASGIGGSFEQYF
TRBD1	TRBJ2-7	TRBV6-2/TRBV6-3	.	TGTGCCAGCAATACAGGGGATTGGGAGCAGTACTTC	CASNTGDWEQYF
.	TRBJ1-5	TRBV29-1	many	TGCAGCGTTGCATCGGGGGGGGGCCAGCCCCAGCATTTT	CSVASGGGQPQHF
TRBD1	TRBJ1-1	TRBV29-1	.	TGCAGCCCACACAGGGGTCCGGACACTGAAGCTTTCTTT	CSPHRGPDTEAFF
.	TRBJ2-1	TRBV15	medium-sized	TGTGCCACCAGCGCATGGACAGCTTCGGGGGTAGATGAGCAGTTCTTC	CATSAWTASGVDEQFF
TRBD1	TRBJ2-2	TRBV11-3	.	TGTGCCAGCAGCTTAGATCCCGGGACAGCGTACACCGGGGAGCTGTTTTTT	CASSLDPGTAYTGELFF
TRBD2	TRBJ2-1	TRBV19	.	TGTGCCAGTAGTTTATCTAGCGGGAGAGCCCCATACAATGAGCAGTTCTTC	CASSLSSGRAPYNEQFF